These T cell receptor beta chains were read from a single sample in a study of a mutant IDH1 vaccine in newly diagnosed glioma. Antigens of these TCRs are unknown. Libraries were prepared by immunoSEQ multiplex PCR; TCRdb keeps only in-frame clonotypes and omits some of them. The data hold roughly 56,000 clones, with 60% to 80% observed a single time. Sample: PBMCs, taken from a glioma patient whose treatment included an IDH1 peptide vaccine. The receptor set was obtained from a man aged 45-60 years with glioma. CDR3s include the opening cysteine and the closing phenylalanine or tryptophan. A D gene is named only where the DNA matches it firmly. Size is omitted from some rows. Given values are once, few, many or a class for expanded clones.

V gene	J gene	D gene	clone size	CDR3 DNA	CDR3 protein
TRBV9	TRBJ2-2	NA	once	TGTGCCAGTACATCCGGGGCCGGCACCGGGGAGCTGTTTTTT	CASTSGAGTGELFF
TRBV15	TRBJ2-6	TRBD1	NA	TGTGCCACCAGGATGGGGACAGGGGGAGGTGGGGCCAACGTCCTGACTTTC	CATRMGTGGGGANVLTF
TRBV23-1	TRBJ1-1	TRBD1	NA	TGCGCCAGCCTTCAAGGGGGGACAGAGACTGAAGCTTTCTTT	CASLQGGTETEAFF
TRBV30	TRBJ1-3	NA	once	TGTGCCTGGGACAGGTCCCTGACCAGGGCTGGAAACACCATATATTTT	CAWDRSLTRAGNTIYF
TRBV9	TRBJ2-3	TRBD2	NA	TGTGCCAGCAGCGTGTGGGGAGGGCATGGAGATACGCAGTATTTT	CASSVWGGHGDTQYF
TRBV6-5	TRBJ2-7	TRBD1	once	TGTGCCAGCAGTCCCTCCGGACAGGGCGTCCACGAGCAGTACTTC	CASSPSGQGVHEQYF
TRBV2	TRBJ1-4	TRBD1	NA	TGTGCCAGCAGTGCGGGACAGAAAGAAAAACTGTTTTTT	CASSAGQKEKLFF
TRBV5-6	TRBJ2-1	NA	NA	TGTGCCAGCAGGGACAGTTCCTACAATGAGCAGTTCTTC	CASRDSSYNEQFF
TRBV6-5	TRBJ1-4	NA	NA	TGTGCCAGCAGTTACAACGGGGGAGACTCTAATGAAAAACTGTTTTTT	CASSYNGGDSNEKLFF
TRBV6-5	TRBJ2-7	TRBD1	NA	TGTGCCAGCAGTTTGGGGACAGCAAGATACGAGCAGTACTTC	CASSLGTARYEQYF
TRBV29-1	TRBJ2-1	NA	NA	TGCAGCGTGACCTGGCAGGGAACCTACAATGAGCAGTTCTTC	CSVTWQGTYNEQFF
TRBV2	TRBJ1-1	TRBD1	once	TGTGCCAGCAGGCCGCCGGGACAGGGGGTCACTGAAGCTTTCTTT	CASRPPGQGVTEAFF
TRBV19	TRBJ1-1	NA	NA	TGTGCCAGTGGACGGATGAACACTGAAGCTTTCTTT	CASGRMNTEAFF
TRBV5-1	TRBJ2-7	TRBD1	NA	TGCGCCAGCAGCCTAACCGGACAGGGGACCTACGAGCAGTACTTC	CASSLTGQGTYEQYF
TRBV9	TRBJ1-1	TRBD1	NA	TGTGCCAGCAGCGTAGATCTTGGGGGACAGGAGGGGGGCGGGGCTTTCTTT	CASSVDLGGQEGGGAFF
TRBV23-1	TRBJ1-2	TRBD1	NA	TGCGCCAGCACCCCGACAGGGGAAGAGAACTATGGCTACACCTTC	CASTPTGEENYGYTF
TRBV30	TRBJ1-2	NA	NA	TGTGCCTGGAGCAGGGGCCCCTATGGCTACACCTTC	CAWSRGPYGYTF
TRBV25-1	TRBJ2-5	NA	NA	TGTGCCAGCAGTAGTATCGGCGAGACCCAGTACTTC	CASSSIGETQYF
TRBV27	TRBJ1-4	NA	NA	TGTGCCAGCAGTTCTAGACCGCTTGGGGAAGGAAAACTGTTTTTT	CASSSRPLGEGKLFF
TRBV4-1	TRBJ2-5	TRBD1	once	TGCGCCAGCAGCCCGGGACAGACGAGGGAGACCCAGTACTTC	CASSPGQTRETQYF
TRBV7-6	TRBJ2-3	TRBD2	NA	TGTGCCAGCAGCTTAGACCTAGCGGTAGATACGCAGTATTTT	CASSLDLAVDTQYF
TRBV19	TRBJ2-7	NA	NA	TGTGCCAGTAGTATAGCCCTCCTCTCCTACGAGCAGTACTTC	CASSIALLSYEQYF
TRBV5-6	TRBJ2-7	NA	NA	TGTGCCAGCAGCCCGGCCGGGAGCCGAAGAGGGGAGCAGTACTTC	CASSPAGSRRGEQYF
TRBV5-6	TRBJ2-7	TRBD2	NA	TGTGCCAGCAGCTTGTTGGCAACTAGCGGGGGACACTTC	CASSLLATSGGHF
TRBV5-1	TRBJ2-2	TRBD1	NA	TGCGCCAGCAGATCCGGGACAGGCAACACCGGGGAGCTGTTTTTT	CASRSGTGNTGELFF
TRBV19	TRBJ2-3	TRBD2	few	TGTGCCAGTAGTGGGGGGACTAGCGGGACCCCTAGCACAGATACGCAGTATTTT	CASSGGTSGTPSTDTQYF
TRBV2	TRBJ2-1	TRBD2	NA	TGTGCCAGCAGTGAAACTAGCGGGGGGCAGGAGGAGCAGTTCTTC	CASSETSGGQEEQFF
TRBV30	TRBJ1-2	NA	NA	TGTGCCTGGGCACAGGGCACCGCTAACTATGGCTACACCTTC	CAWAQGTANYGYTF
TRBV29-1	TRBJ2-1	NA	NA	TGCAGCGTTCTTCGACAGGTAGGGAATGAGCAGTTCTTC	CSVLRQVGNEQFF
TRBV5-1	TRBJ2-7	NA	NA	TGCGCCAGCAGCTTGGATGTAACCTACGAGCAGTACTTC	CASSLDVTYEQYF
TRBV5-1	TRBJ2-7	TRBD2	NA	TGCGCCAGCAGCTTAGCGGGGGGGAGCTCCTACGAGCAGTACTTC	CASSLAGGSSYEQYF
TRBV7-6	TRBJ1-5	TRBD1	NA	TGTGCCAGCAGCTCCGGGACAGGAGACAATCAGCCCCAGCATTTT	CASSSGTGDNQPQHF
TRBV2	TRBJ1-2	TRBD1	NA	TGTGCCAGCCTCTGGACAGGGATGGGCTATGGCTACACCTTC	CASLWTGMGYGYTF
TRBV5-1	TRBJ1-5	NA	NA	TGCGCCAGCAGTAATGGACAGCACAATCAGCCCCAGCATTTT	CASSNGQHNQPQHF
TRBV27	TRBJ2-1	TRBD2	NA	TGTGCCAGCAGTTTCCAGCGGGGCCCCACCTACAATGAGCAGTTCTTC	CASSFQRGPTYNEQFF
TRBV29-1	TRBJ2-4	NA	NA	TGCAGCGTTGAAGAATCGGCGTCCGGGCAGTACTTC	CSVEESASGQYF
TRBV11-2	TRBJ2-7	NA	NA	TGTGCCAGCAGCTTCCAGACCGCCACAGGCGCGAGCTACGAGCAGTACTTC	CASSFQTATGASYEQYF
TRBV6-4	TRBJ1-2	NA	few	TGTGCCAGCGACCCCCGGGACGTATATGGCTACACCTTC	CASDPRDVYGYTF
TRBV7-2	TRBJ1-1	NA	NA	TGTGCCAGCAGCTCTGAAATTTCGACTGAAGCTTTCTTT	CASSSEISTEAFF
TRBV10-3	TRBJ2-1	NA	NA	TGTGCCATCTCGGGGCCCCAGGGTGAGCAGTTCTTC	CAISGPQGEQFF
TRBV18	TRBJ1-4	NA	NA	TGTGCCAGCTCACCAGTGGGGGAAAAACTGTTTTTT	CASSPVGEKLFF
TRBV4-3	TRBJ2-6	NA	once	TGCGCCAGCAGCACCTACCGGACTCGGTCAGACCTGACTTTC	CASSTYRTRSDLTF
TRBV6-1	TRBJ1-1	NA	NA	TGTGCCAGCAGTATTTACGGACGGCTGAACACTGAAGCTTTCTTT	CASSIYGRLNTEAFF
TRBV5-1	TRBJ1-6	NA	once	TGCGCCAGCAGCTTGGCCGAGGAGGCACCCCTCCACTTT	CASSLAEEAPLHF
TRBV30	TRBJ1-5	NA	NA	TGTGCCTGGAGTATGGTGGCGGTTGAACAGCCCCAGCATTTT	CAWSMVAVEQPQHF